Here is one TCR beta chain with its context. It lacks a known antigen. No much larger clone exists at a distance of one base, and base qualities are not known. The data belong to a study of shared clonotypes between healthy human individuals (TCRdb year 2020). The study in broad terms: Three men and two women, aged 18 to 49 years, made up the cohort. To estimate repertoire size and how much clonotype sharing occurs between individuals, the study deeply sequenced the blood TCR repertoires of roughly 5 healthy adults. To increase sequencing depth and limit assay-specific biases, different laboratories used diverse techniques to prepare libraries and sequence TCR repertoires. Between about 0.94 and 10 billion PBMCs per donor were obtained by leukapheresis. On the study overall, not on this receptor specifically: Because the study included only a small number of donors, the genetic and exposure-history diversity represented was limited. Sampling was restricted to blood, and TCR repertoires in tissues likely differ from the TCR repertoires found in blood. Pairwise subsampling led to the expectation that sequencing depth would affect the degree of clonotype sharing among donors.

The V end gives up 7 bases and the J end 2 bases, leaving 3 bases in the junction not matched to a gene. The germline V gene specifies SQVTM as CDR1 and ANQGSEA as CDR2. From cysteine to phenylalanine, the CDR3 is 13 amino acids long. Kept here is only the CDR3 DNA, which spans 39 bases and is read in frame from base 1. TCR CDR3 regions were amplified from genomic DNA by multiplex PCR using the deep immunoSEQ assay. For each cell subset, the extracted genomic DNA was distributed evenly across all wells of several immunoSEQ 96-well plates, and each plate served as one replicate. For unsorted PBMC, 300 ng genomic DNA, equal to about 30,000 T cell genomes, was loaded into each replicate PCR. Ten immunoSEQ deep assay plates were used to sequence unsorted PBMC genomic DNA. Purified libraries were measured with a Qubit 3.0 fluorometer, size-checked on a Bioanalyzer 2100, and measured again with the KAPA Library Quantification kit. Every immunoSEQ 96-well plate was sequenced on a separate single-read 150-cycle Illumina NextSeq 550 flow cell. The original pipeline was this. The immunoSEQ output contained only junctional sequences without quality scores, so filtering could not match that applied to full-length reads. Sequences were annotated with PyIR, a Python wrapper for IgBLAST v1.9, and V/J genes and CDR3 were assigned using IMGT germline references. Any read was removed if the V/J assignment was weak (E-value above 1e-6), the CDR3 was missing, or the read contained stop codons, out-of-frame junctions, or ambiguous translated residues. V3J clonotypes were defined as sequences sharing the same inferred V gene, J gene, and CDR3 amino acid sequence. Percentage overlap between repertoires was calculated by dividing the number of shared unique clonotypes by the size of the smaller repertoire. Richness of each repertoire was evaluated using RTK rarefaction, the Chao1 estimator, and Recon v2.1 estimates of unobserved clonotypes. Held by TCRdb, this immuneACCESS table contains in-frame sequences only and omits some clones. Under half of the omission traces to an unresolved V gene where checked; the cause of the rest is unknown. D and trimming were read from the DNA, whereas the V and J calls and clone size are those reported in that table. The table for this sample lists fewer than 550,000 clones; over 60% of them were counted only once. Around 13% of the sample belongs to the ten largest clones.

The donors were healthy, HIV-negative adults who had no recently reported acute infections or vaccinations. Every donor was a Caucasian adult living in Nashville, Tennessee, USA. In the unsorted samples, 70 million to 95 million PBMCs were counted, and genomic DNA was extracted using the QIAamp DNA Blood Mini kit. Blood was collected by leukapheresis, and PBMCs were isolated by Ficoll-Histopaque density gradient centrifugation and then cryopreserved in liquid nitrogen vapor phase. The sample taken for sequencing was PBMCs. The receptor chain draws on TRBV29-1 and TRBJ2-5; the central 11 bases match TRBD1. The receptor was isolated from a woman in her forties in good health. Some clones in this sample may be carry-over from other donors' samples. The DNA sequence is given as TGCAGCGCCGGGACAGGGGGTCAAGAGACCCAGTACTTC. This is translated as CSAGTGGQETQYF.